This T cell receptor beta chain originates from a study of blood T cell repertoires in COVID-19. Study as a whole: Sample material is recorded as cDNA or gDNA derived from T cells, B-cell-depleted T cells, or PBMCs.

Original processing notes: Amplified reference gene primers provided the basis for estimating nucleated cell counts. Sequencing used immunoSEQ multiplex PCR; TCRdb keeps in-frame clones, though not all of them. V and J calls and clone size come straight from that table; D and trimming were deduced from the DNA. The repertoire consists of around 140,000 clones, with 87% occurring once and the leading ten covering about 2.5%. Germline CDR1 and CDR2: LGHNA and YSLEER. There are 15 residues in the CDR3. The J segment lost 0 bases and the V segment lost 1 base, leaving 3 bases of the junction unmatched. Sequenced: peripheral blood. The receptor was derived from a man between 45 and 60 years old with active COVID-19. This chain connects TRBV4-3 to TRBJ2-7, with 7 bases lining up with TRBD2. CDR3 nucleotides: TGCGCCAGCAGCCAAGTAGGCGGGAGCTCCTACGAGCAGTACTTC. Translated: CASSQVGGSSYEQYF.